The clone carrying this T cell receptor beta chain came up many times. Amplifying from RNA transcripts, the study obtained TCR beta CDR3 regions. RT-PCR was first run with HTBI primers, then multiplex PCR in a second round. TCRdb reanalysed the multiplex PCR reads using MiXCR and keeps one entry per CDR3 protein. Here the sample spans 400,000 to 450,000 distinct CDR3 sequences, 20% to 25% being singletons. This entry comes from a study of Graves' ophthalmopathy and Graves' hyperthyroidism. Study details: Peripheral blood samples were taken at initial diagnosis, before any treatment.

The CDR3 has 15 amino acids. Germline assignment: CDR1 SGHTA and CDR2 FQGNSA. The junction had 2 bases not matched to a gene; V was cut back by 3 bases and J by 3 bases. Newly diagnosed hyperthyroidism donors, aged 18 to 65, duration under 2 months. Patients were diagnosed from clinical symptoms, serum thyroxine, TRAb, thyroid ultrasound and orbital computed tomography. This receptor was obtained from a woman aged 18-35 years with stable Graves' hyperthyroidism. The sequencing sample was made of peripheral blood. The J gene is TRBJ2-7, the V gene TRBV7-2; 13 bases map to TRBD2. The CDR3 DNA follows: TGTGCCAGCAGCTTCTGGACTAGCGGGGGCTACGAGCAGTACTTC. It translates to CASSFWTSGGYEQYF. Complete variable domain (other parts from reference TRBV7-2 and TRBJ2-7): GAGVSQSPSNKVTEKGKDVELRCDPISGHTALYWYRQSLGQGLEFLIYFQGNSAPDKSGLPSDRFSAERTGGSVSTLTIQRTQQEDSAVYLCASSFWTSGGYEQYFGPGTRLTVT.